This T cell receptor beta chain was sequenced during a study of blood T cell repertoires in COVID-19. The assay was immunoSEQ multiplex PCR, and TCRdb's table has in-frame clones only and misses some. Counted here are 250,000 to 300,000 clones, 70% to 90% occurring once; the ten biggest clones make up about 1.9%. The CDR3 is made up of 17 amino acids. The germline V gene encodes CDR1 SNHLY and CDR2 FYNNEI. The V and J ends lost 7 bases and 0 bases, in that order; junction bases with no gene match: 11. This chain connects TRBV2 to TRBJ2-2; 7 positions agree with TRBD1. The sequence came from a woman aged 45-59 years who had recovered from COVID-19. Material: PBMCs or T cells enriched from blood (not recorded which). CDR3 residues: CASTTDRLSSNTGELFF. The CDR3 region has the DNA TGTGCCAGCACCACGGACAGGCTATCTTCGAACACCGGGGAGCTGTTTTTT.